This is a list of T cell receptor beta chains from one sample in a study of cytomegalovirus exposure and HLA in healthy donors. Sequencing used immunoSEQ multiplex PCR; TCRdb keeps in-frame clones, though not all of them. The sample contains roughly 130,000 clones, roughly 78% of which appear only once. Specimen: PBMCs. All receptors come from a male donor in good health and CMV-seronegative. Both conserved end residues are part of each CDR3. A D gene is named only where the DNA matches it firmly. A clone size is listed for some rows: how often the clone was seen (once, few, many), or a class if it is expanded.

TGTGCCAGCAGTGTTGGTGGGGCGGGGGGATATGAGCAGTTCTTC,CASSVGGAGGYEQFF,TRBJ2-1,TRBV25-1,TRBD2,-
TGCGCCAGCAGCTTGGACATGAACACTGAAGCTTTCTTT,CASSLDMNTEAFF,TRBJ1-1,TRBV5-1,-,-
TGTGCCAGCAGCCAAGGGGCAGGCATACGTACGAACACTGAAGCTTTCTTT,CASSQGAGIRTNTEAFF,TRBJ1-1,TRBV7-9,-,-
TGCAGCGTCATCCGGGACACACAAACAGATACGCAGTATTTT,CSVIRDTQTDTQYF,TRBJ2-3,TRBV29-1,-,once
TGTGCCAGCACCCGGGACAGAGCCTACGAGCAGTACTTC,CASTRDRAYEQYF,TRBJ2-7,TRBV2,TRBD1,-
TGTGCCAGCAGCCCGGGACTAGCGGAGGAGACCCAGTACTTC,CASSPGLAEETQYF,TRBJ2-5,TRBV5-4,TRBD2,-
TGTGCCAGCAGCTTCGGGCAGGGGGCTCAGCCCCAGCATTTT,CASSFGQGAQPQHF,TRBJ1-5,TRBV4-2,TRBD1,-
TGTGCCAGCAGCTTACGGAGCGGGAGATGGGAGACCCAGTACTTC,CASSLRSGRWETQYF,TRBJ2-5,TRBV11-2,TRBD2,-
TGCGCCAGCAGTTCAGGACAGTACGATCAGCCCCAGCATTTT,CASSSGQYDQPQHF,TRBJ1-5,TRBV5-1,-,-
TGTGCCAGCAGTGATGCAGGGATGAATGAAAAACTGTTTTTT,CASSDAGMNEKLFF,TRBJ1-4,TRBV27,-,-
TGTGCCTGGAAGATCGGCCAGGGGATTTTTTCACCCCTCCACTTT,CAWKIGQGIFSPLHF,TRBJ1-6,TRBV30,-,few
TGTGCCTGGAGTCCGAACCGGGAGGCTTTCTTT,CAWSPNREAFF,TRBJ1-1,TRBV30,-,-
TGTGCCAGCAGTGAACGGACAGTGCAAGAGACCCAGTACTTC,CASSERTVQETQYF,TRBJ2-5,TRBV25-1,-,-
TGTGCCTGGGCTCTGCAGGGGGCCGGGACCGGGGAGCTGTTTTTT,CAWALQGAGTGELFF,TRBJ2-2,TRBV30,TRBD1,-
TGTGCCAGCAGTTACGGGGCAGGGGCCTTCTCCTACGAGCAGTACTTC,CASSYGAGAFSYEQYF,TRBJ2-7,TRBV6-6,-,-
TGTGCCAGCAGCTTCTCCCAGGGGGCAGCCAATCAGCCCCAGCATTTT,CASSFSQGAANQPQHF,TRBJ1-5,TRBV5-5,TRBD1,-
TGTGCCAGCAGGAGGACTAGCGGGAGTAGGGAGCAGTACTTC,CASRRTSGSREQYF,TRBJ2-7,TRBV6-6,TRBD2,-
TGTGCCAGTAGTACCTTGGACAGGGACTATGGCTACACCTTC,CASSTLDRDYGYTF,TRBJ1-2,TRBV19,TRBD1,-
TGTGCCTGGTCGGAGGGGAGGCACCAGCCCCAGCATTTT,CAWSEGRHQPQHF,TRBJ1-5,TRBV30,-,-
TGTGCCAGCAGCCAAGACAGGGCTGGGGCCAACGGCCTGACTTTC,CASSQDRAGANGLTF,TRBJ2-6,TRBV4-2,-,-
TGTGCCAGCAGTACGCGGACAGGGAGTAACACTGAAGCTTTCTTT,CASSTRTGSNTEAFF,TRBJ1-1,TRBV6-5,TRBD1,-
TGCGCCAGCAGCTTTCGACAGGCGGAGAACACTGAAGCTTTCTTT,CASSFRQAENTEAFF,TRBJ1-1,TRBV4-1,-,-
TGTGCCAGCAGCCAAGAATCCGCTAGCGCCTCCTACGAGCAGTACTTC,CASSQESASASYEQYF,TRBJ2-7,TRBV4-2,-,once
TGTGCCAGCAGTTCGGGTCTACACTCTGGAAACACCATATATTTT,CASSSGLHSGNTIYF,TRBJ1-3,TRBV6-8,-,-
TGTGCCAGCAGTTACTCTAGGACGGGGGAAGGTTACGAGCAGTACTTC,CASSYSRTGEGYEQYF,TRBJ2-7,TRBV6-5,-,-
TGTGCCAGCAGCTTAGAGAGGAGGGAGCAAGCACGCTACACCTTC,CASSLERREQARYTF,TRBJ1-2,TRBV11-1,-,-
TGTGCCACCAGCAGAGAAGGTAGCAGCAATGAGCAGTTCTTC,CATSREGSSNEQFF,TRBJ2-1,TRBV15,-,-
TGCGCCAGCAGCTTGGCCAGGGTGTCCTATAATTCACCCCTCCACTTT,CASSLARVSYNSPLHF,TRBJ1-6,TRBV5-1,-,-
TGCGCCAGCAGCCAAGTGAAGGGGGAGACCCAGTACTTC,CASSQVKGETQYF,TRBJ2-5,TRBV4-1,-,-
TGTGCCAGCGGGGGGCCCCGACTAGCTCATACAGATACGCAGTATTTT,CASGGPRLAHTDTQYF,TRBJ2-3,TRBV9,-,-
TGTGCCAGCAGTTTATCTCGTTTTGTGGAGGTTCCGAGCTCTGGGGCCAACGTCCTGACTTTC,CASSLSRFVEVPSSGANVLTF,TRBJ2-6,TRBV7-8,-,-
TGTGCCAGCAGTGAAGGGACAGGGAACACTGAAGCTTTCTTT,CASSEGTGNTEAFF,TRBJ1-1,TRBV6-1,TRBD1,few
TGTGCCAGCAGTTCGACACGTTACTACGAGCAGTACTTC,CASSSTRYYEQYF,TRBJ2-7,TRBV6-5,-,few
TGTGCCAGCAGCTTGGACTCAATCTCCTACGAGCAGTACTTC,CASSLDSISYEQYF,TRBJ2-7,TRBV5-6,-,few
TGTGCCAGCAGTCCCAGCGACAGCCTCGGAGCTTTCTTT,CASSPSDSLGAFF,TRBJ1-1,TRBV27,-,-
TGTGCCAGCAGCCCGACGGGACAGGGGGGTTTGGGCTCTGGCTACACCTTC,CASSPTGQGGLGSGYTF,TRBJ1-2,TRBV7-9,TRBD1,-
TGTGCCACCAGCAACCCGGACAGCTACAATGAGCAGTTCTTC,CATSNPDSYNEQFF,TRBJ2-1,TRBV15,-,-
TGTGCCAGCAGCCCTGGACTAGCGGGAGGCGACACCGGGGAGCTGTTTTTT,CASSPGLAGGDTGELFF,TRBJ2-2,TRBV7-2,TRBD2,-
TGTGCCAGCAGTTTCGCCGGGACAGGGGGCCGGGGCTACACCTTC,CASSFAGTGGRGYTF,TRBJ1-2,TRBV27,TRBD1,-
TGTGCCAGCAGCCCCCCGGGACAGGTGGATGGCTACACCTTC,CASSPPGQVDGYTF,TRBJ1-2,TRBV28,TRBD1,-
TGTGCCAGCGGCCACTGGGGAGACAGGATGAACTATGGCTACACCTTC,CASGHWGDRMNYGYTF,TRBJ1-2,TRBV7-7,-,-
TGTGCCAGCAGCTTAATCTCAGGGGACTCCTACGAGCAGTACTTC,CASSLISGDSYEQYF,TRBJ2-7,TRBV7-2,-,-
TGTGCCACCAGCAGGAAGTGGGGAGGAACTAATGAAAAACTGTTTTTT,CATSRKWGGTNEKLFF,TRBJ1-4,TRBV15,-,-
TGTGCCAGCAGTTTAACAGGGCTCGGCGGCTACACCTTC,CASSLTGLGGYTF,TRBJ1-2,TRBV28,-,-
TGTGCCAGCAGCGTTCGACTAGCGGGAGATTTCTACGAGCAGTACTTC,CASSVRLAGDFYEQYF,TRBJ2-7,TRBV5-6,TRBD2,few
TGTGCCAGCAGTTTCACCCTACTTACAGATACGCAGTATTTT,CASSFTLLTDTQYF,TRBJ2-3,TRBV27,-,-
TGTGCCAGCTCGTTAGCGGGAGTTAACAATGAGCAGTTCTTC,CASSLAGVNNEQFF,TRBJ2-1,TRBV7-2,TRBD2,-
TGTGCCAGCAGCTTGGACCGGGTCTCCTACGAGCAGTACTTC,CASSLDRVSYEQYF,TRBJ2-7,TRBV5-5,-,-
TGTGCCAGCAGCCCCCAGGACAGGGGGGAGCCCCAGCATTTT,CASSPQDRGEPQHF,TRBJ1-5,TRBV9,TRBD1,few
TGTGCCAGCAGCTCAGCAGGGCACTATGGCTACACCTTC,CASSSAGHYGYTF,TRBJ1-2,TRBV27,-,once
TGTGCCAGCAGCTCGGGCTTACAGGGCTCCTACGAGCAGTACTTC,CASSSGLQGSYEQYF,TRBJ2-7,TRBV11-1,-,-
TGTGCCAGCAGCTTAGTAACAGGGGGTACTGAAAAACTGTTTTTT,CASSLVTGGTEKLFF,TRBJ1-4,TRBV11-2,TRBD1,few
TGCGCCAGCAGCCAGGCAGGGGGGAAGACAGAGCAGTACTTC,CASSQAGGKTEQYF,TRBJ2-7,TRBV4-1,-,-
TGTGCCAGCCGGGACTCCTATCATAATTCACCCCTCCACTTT,CASRDSYHNSPLHF,TRBJ1-6,TRBV6-5,-,-
TGCGCCAGCAGCTTGGTTGGACAGGCTGGAAACACCATATATTTT,CASSLVGQAGNTIYF,TRBJ1-3,TRBV5-1,TRBD1,-
TGTGCCAGCAGCTTAGGTGCAGCCTACAATGAGCAGTTCTTC,CASSLGAAYNEQFF,TRBJ2-1,TRBV7-2,-,-
TGTGCCAGCAGTTTACAGGGGTTAGCCAAAAACAGTCAGTACTTC,CASSLQGLAKNSQYF,TRBJ2-4,TRBV28,-,-
TGTGCCTGGAGCGAGGGGGCTGGGGCCAACGTCCTGACTTTC,CAWSEGAGANVLTF,TRBJ2-6,TRBV30,-,-
TGTGCCAGCAGTTACAGGACAGTCTCTGGGGCCAACGGCCTGACTTTC,CASSYRTVSGANGLTF,TRBJ2-6,TRBV6-5,-,-